The 20 T cell receptor beta chains presented below share a single source sample, sequenced in a study of T cells in women clearing cervical HPV infection. Sequencing used immunoSEQ multiplex PCR; TCRdb keeps in-frame clones, though not all of them. The sample totals 30,000 to 35,000 clones; its top ten clones hold about 17%. Sequenced material: blood buffy coat. These receptor sequences come from a woman between 18 and 75 years old with a cervical HPV16 infection that either progressed to CIN3+ or cleared (not recorded which).

Of note for this clone: The read ends 3 residues shy of where the CDR3 ends; the end is completed using the germline J gene. This chain uses TRBV7-3 with TRBJ2-1, with TRBD1 as a possible D gene (6 bases). The CDR3 has 14 amino acids. The germline V and J ends were trimmed by 4 bases and 2 bases, with 9 bases remaining between them. Germline CDR1 and CDR2: SGHTA and FQGTGA. The covered CDR3 bases are TGTGCCAGCAGCTCAAGGGGGACCTACAATGAG. Protein: CASSSRGTYNE. The entire CDR3 is CASSSRGTYNEQFF.

Comment on this clone: Coverage ceases 3 residues before the CDR3 finishes, and the germline J gene fills in the end. V usage is TRBV7-9 and J usage is TRBJ1-1, with D perhaps matching TRBD1 (6 bases). This CDR3 comprises 14 residues. Trimming removed 2 bases from V and 3 bases from J, with 10 bases in between. The germline V gene encodes CDR1 SEHNR and CDR2 FQNEAQ (reference sequence). The CDR3 protein is CASSLHRDHTEAFF. The CDR3 bases that were read are TGTGCCAGCAGCTTACACAGGGATCACACTGAA.

Notes on this clone: The read gets to within 3 residues of the CDR3 end, and the germline J gene fills in the rest. The V call is TRBV6-2 or TRBV6-3, the J call TRBJ2-1; D is ambiguous. Germline CDR1 MNHEY, CDR2 SVGEGT. Trimming took 5 bases from V and 7 from J, leaving 9 bases between them. The CDR3 length is 12 residues. The CDR3 loop reads CASSQRQNEQFF. The covered CDR3 bases are TGTGCCAGCAGTCAGAGACAAAATGAG.

In regard to this clone: The CDR3 end is not reached by the read, which stops 3 residues before it; the germline J gene fills it in. The chain carries TRBV18 and TRBJ2-1; 11 bases are a match to TRBD1. The CDR3 loop spans 14 amino acids. Trimming at V came to 3 bases and at J to 6 bases, leaving 1 base not matched to a gene. From germline, CDR1 is KGHSH and CDR2 LQKENI. CDR3 DNA, as far as it was read: TGTGCCAGCTCACCCGGGACAGGGGGCAATGAG. This translates into CASSPGTGGNE. The whole CDR3 sequence is CASSPGTGGNEQFF.

As regards this clone: The read gets to within 3 residues of the CDR3 end, and the germline J gene fills in the rest. This chain joins TRBV19 and TRBJ2-7; TRBD1 matches at 11 bases. The germline gives CDR1 LNHDA, CDR2 SQIVND (reference sequence). Trimming removed 5 bases from V and 5 bases from J; junction bases left unmatched: 8. The CDR3 has 15 residues. The covered CDR3 bases are TGTGCCAGTAGTCCCGGACAGGGGGCATCCCACGAG. It translates to CASSPGQGASHE. The whole CDR3 protein reads CASSPGQGASHEQYF.

In the case of this clone: Read sequence stops 3 residues before the CDR3 end, and the germline J gene provides the missing end. The chain is built from TRBV7-3 and TRBJ2-5; a possible D gene is TRBD2 (7 bases). The CDR3 sequence is 17 residues long. V lost 1 base to trimming and J lost 4 bases, with 19 bases between them. The germline V gene encodes CDR1 SGHTA and CDR2 FQGTGA. The CDR3 spells CASSLRGGQGFGETQYF. CDR3 DNA, as far as it was read: TGTGCCAGCAGCTTAAGGGGGGGGCAGGGATTCGGAGAGACC.

To note about this clone: The read terminates 3 residues ahead of where the CDR3 ends, so the germline J gene completes it. This rearrangement joins TRBV7-6 to TRBJ2-2; D perhaps matches TRBD2 (5 bases). This CDR3 has 15 residues. Germline lookup yields CDR1 SGHVS and CDR2 FNYEAQ. CDR3 region: CASSLEQPRGEKLFF. The DNA read from the CDR3 is TGTGCCAGCAGCTTAGAGCAGCCCCGGGGTGAAAAG.

In regard to this clone: The CDR3 is cut off 3 residues early in the read; its end comes from the germline J gene. V usage is TRBV6-2 or TRBV6-3 and J usage is TRBJ1-6, with TRBD1 as a possible D gene (6 bases). V was clipped by 5 bases and J by 9 bases, with 14 bases between them. The CDR3 contains 14 residues. Looked up from germline, CDR1 is MNHEY and CDR2 is SVGEGT. The CDR3 DNA, read in part, is TGTGCCAGCAGTGGGCAGGGGAATCGTTCACCC. It is translated as CASSGQGNRSP. Given in full, the CDR3 is CASSGQGNRSPLHF.

Concerning this clone itself: The CDR3 is cut off 3 residues early in the read; its end comes from the germline J gene. The chain carries TRBV20-1 and TRBJ2-2; 10 nucleotides match TRBD2. The CDR3 is made up of 15 amino acids. CDR1 is DFQATT and CDR2 is SNEGSKA in the germline V gene (reference sequence). Unmatched junction bases numbered 2, after V lost 2 bases and J lost 2 bases. The CDR3 bases that were read are TGCAGTGCTAGATCTAGCGGGAGAAACACCGGGGAG. This codes for CSARSSGRNTGE. The entire CDR3 sequence reads CSARSSGRNTGELFF.

In regard to this clone: The read finishes 3 residues shy of the CDR3 end, and the germline J gene is used to complete it. This chain links TRBV13 with TRBJ2-2; TRBD2 matches 10 bases. Losses at the gene ends were 0 bases for V and 6 bases for J; bases not matched to a gene: 4. CDR1 is PRHDT and CDR2 is FYEKMQ in the germline V gene (reference sequence). The CDR3 is made up of 16 amino acids. CDR3 sequence: CASSLGMTSGPGELFF. The part of the CDR3 DNA that was read is TGTGCCAGCAGCTTAGGCATGACTAGCGGGCCCGGGGAG.

As to this clone: The read ends 3 residues shy of where the CDR3 ends; the end is completed using the germline J gene. This chain joins TRBV5-1 and TRBJ2-2; a weak D match, TRBD1 (6 bases). Germline V gene lookup returns CDR1 SGHRS and CDR2 YFSETQ. V lost 5 bases and J lost 0, with 8 bases in between. The CDR3 runs 14 residues. The CDR3: CASRNRANTGELFF. Partial CDR3 DNA: TGCGCCAGCAGAAACAGGGCGAACACCGGGGAG.

CDR3 loop: CASRGDLETQYF. Incomplete CDR3 DNA: TGTGCCAGCAGAGGGGACTTAGAGACG. V and J are TRBV2 and TRBJ2-3, with a weak D call TRBD2 (6 bases). The missing CDR3 end, 3 residues past where the read stops, is filled in from the germline J gene. The CDR3 sequence is 12 residues long. Germline CDR1 reads SNHLY; CDR2 reads FYNNEI.

In regard to this clone: An end of the junction does not agree with germline; a read error may underlie this. Read sequence stops 3 residues before the CDR3 end, and the germline J gene provides the missing end. The gene calls are TRBV30 and TRBJ2-7; unclear D gene. The CDR3 is made up of 13 amino acids. Germline V lookup: CDR1 GTSNPN, CDR2 SVGIG (reference sequence). CDR3 loop: CSWRTSPAYEQYF. The covered CDR3 bases are TGTTCCTGGAGAACCTCACCAGCCTACGAG.

On this clone itself: Read coverage stops 3 residues before the CDR3 terminus; the germline J gene supplies the remainder. V and J are TRBV14 and TRBJ2-3; TRBD1 might be the D (5 bases). Trimming took 0 bases from V and 0 from J, leaving 13 bases between them. CDR3 size: 17 residues. The germline gives CDR1 SGHDN, CDR2 FVKESK. The CDR3 here is CASSQEGQTRSTDTQYF. The CDR3 DNA, read in part, is TGTGCCAGCAGCCAAGAAGGACAAACACGTAGCACAGATACG.

As regards this clone: A read error may produce the germline difference seen at one junction end. The read gets to within 3 residues of the CDR3 end, and the germline J gene fills in the rest. The genes are TRBV2 and TRBJ2-1; 9 positions agree with TRBD2. Germline values: CDR1 SNHLY, CDR2 FYNNEI. This CDR3 is 17 amino acids long. The sequenced CDR3 bases are TGTGCCAGCAGCCTTGACAGGGCTAGCGGGGCCTACGATGAG. Amino acids: CASSLDRASGAYDE. The CDR3, in full, reads CASSLDRASGAYDEQFF.

Comments on this clone: The read terminates 3 residues before the CDR3 end, so the remaining end is supplied by the germline J gene. The chain is built from TRBV11-3 and TRBJ2-2; D is possibly TRBD2 (6 bases). V lost 6 bases and J lost 4, with 12 bases in between. The CDR3 sequence is 14 residues long. Per the germline V gene, CDR1 is SGHNT and CDR2 is YENEEA. Incomplete CDR3 DNA: TGTGCCAGCAGAATAGACGGGGGCACCGGGGAG. Its protein is CASRIDGGTGE. The full-length CDR3 reads as CASRIDGGTGELFF.

For this clone: The junction does not match germline at one end; this may be a read error. From the germline J gene comes the end of the CDR3, since the read stops 3 residues before it. Other DNA variants within this sample encode the same CDR3. The chain links TRBV7-8 to TRBJ1-3; D may be TRBD1 (5 bases). Germline V lookup: CDR1 SGHVS, CDR2 FQNEAQ. The CDR3 consists of 16 residues. The part of the CDR3 DNA that was read is TGTGCCAGCAGCTTAGAGGGGATTAACTCTGGAAACACA. As protein: CASSLEGINSGNT. The whole CDR3 is CASSLEGINSGNTIYF.

Of note for this clone: The read gets to within 3 residues of the CDR3 end, and the germline J gene fills in the rest. The rearrangement links TRBV30 to TRBJ2-3; D is unresolved. From germline, CDR1 is GTSNPN and CDR2 SVGIG (reference sequence). The CDR3 extends over 13 amino acids. The chain's CDR3 is CAWSVRLEQTQYF. CDR3 bases read: TGTGCCTGGAGTGTACGCCTAGAGCAGACG. The full variable domain, rest sourced from reference TRBV30 and TRBJ2-3, is SQTIHQWPATLVQPVGSPLSLECTVEGTSNPNLYWYRQAAGRGLQLLFYSVGIGQISSEVPQNLSASRPQDRQFILSSKKLLLSDSGFYLCAWSVRLEQTQYFGPGTRLTVL.

As for this clone: The CDR3 end lies 3 residues beyond the end of the read and is filled in from the germline J gene. The chain combines TRBV10-2 with TRBJ2-7; D remains unclear. The CDR3 contains 12 residues. Germline assignment: CDR1 WSHSY and CDR2 SAAADI. V lost 8 bases, J lost 4 bases, and 12 bases lay in between. The DNA read from the CDR3 is TGCGCCAGCTCCCCCCCCCTTTACGAG. Encoded protein: CASSPPLYE. The whole CDR3 protein reads CASSPPLYEQYF.

On this clone: The CDR3 end lies 3 residues beyond the end of the read and is filled in from the germline J gene. The rearrangement joins TRBV19 to TRBJ1-6; 8 positions match TRBD1. With V trimmed by 7 bases and J by 10 bases, 6 bases remained unmatched. The germline gives CDR1 LNHDA, CDR2 SQIVND (reference sequence). There are 13 residues in the CDR3. CDR3 DNA (partial): TGTGCCAGTAAGGACAGGGTCGACTCACCC. This sequence encodes CASKDRVDSP. The whole CDR3 region reads CASKDRVDSPLHF.